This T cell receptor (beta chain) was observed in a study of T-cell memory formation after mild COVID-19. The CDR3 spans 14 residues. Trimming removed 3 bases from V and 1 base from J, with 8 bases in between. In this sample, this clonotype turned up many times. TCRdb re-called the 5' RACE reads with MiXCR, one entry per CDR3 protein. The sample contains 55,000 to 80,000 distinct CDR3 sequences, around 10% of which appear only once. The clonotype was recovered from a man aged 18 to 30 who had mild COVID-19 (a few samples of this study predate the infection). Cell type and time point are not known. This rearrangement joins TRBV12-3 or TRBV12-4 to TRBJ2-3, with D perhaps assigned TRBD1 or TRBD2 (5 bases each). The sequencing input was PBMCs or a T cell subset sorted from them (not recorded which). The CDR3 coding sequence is TGTGCCAGCAGTTTCGGGGCGGGCACAGATACGCAGTATTTT. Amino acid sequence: CASSFGAGTDTQYF.